This TCR beta chain was sequenced in a study of T cell responses to AZD1222 COVID-19 vaccine. Study-wide results and caveats: Spike-specific TCR breadth rose after two AZD1222 doses, and depth rose as well. Across spike, vaccine-associated CD4 TCRs were found, dominant at 160-218 and 743-854. Recipients of AZD1222 seropositive at baseline numbered only 6 or 7.

After removal of 3 bases from V and 1 base from J, the junction contained 7 bases not matched to a gene. This CDR3 contains 19 residues. The germline V gene encodes CDR1 KGHSH and CDR2 LQKENI. This clone was detected only once. Its target is unknown. Clones were read by immunoSEQ multiplex PCR, and TCRdb kept only the in-frame ones, dropping some. Among around 44,000 clones listed, 80% to 90% were seen once. The clonotype comes from an adult who received the AZD1222 COVID-19 vaccine. Sequencing used peripheral blood, obtained 28 days after the second AZD1222 dose. The rearrangement links TRBV18 to TRBJ2-3; 16 nucleotides match TRBD2. The CDR3 region is CASSPIGTSGRAGTDTQYF. DNA for the CDR3: TGTGCCAGCTCACCGATCGGGACTAGCGGGAGGGCCGGCACAGATACGCAGTATTTT. The full variable domain, in which reference TRBV18 and TRBJ2-3 provide the parts outside the CDR3, is NAGVMQNPRHLVRRRGQEARLRCSPMKGHSHVYWYRQLPEEGLKFMVYLQKENIIDESGMPKERFSAEFPKEGPSILRIQQVVRGDSAAYFCASSPIGTSGRAGTDTQYFGPGTRLTVL.